The rows below give T cell receptor beta chains drawn from one sample of a study of T cells after yellow fever vaccination. TCRdb re-analysed the 5' RACE reads in MiXCR, keeping a single row per CDR3 protein. The repertoire holds some 160,000 distinct CDR3 sequences, approximately 6.7% seen once, with 2.5% to 3% in the top ten. This specimen was CD4+ T cells sorted from PBMCs, taken more than 4 days after the first yellow fever vaccination. Receptors originate from a man aged 18 to 30 who received the YFV17D yellow fever vaccine. CDR3s include the opening cysteine and the closing phenylalanine or tryptophan. The D gene is left open where the match is weak. Not every row has a clone size; where given, it reads once, few, many or a size class.

cdr3_length	d_call	j_call	v_call	clone_size	cdr3_nt	cdr3_aa
17	NA	TRBJ1-1	TRBV20-1	NA	TGCAGTGCTAGAACACCCTCGAGTTGGGGCGCGAACACTGAAGCTTTCTTT	CSARTPSSWGANTEAFF
12	NA	TRBJ1-3	TRBV6-6	many	TGTGCCAGCAGTTCCCAAGGGAACACCATATATTTT	CASSSQGNTIYF
14	NA	TRBJ2-7	TRBV6-5	many	TGTGCCAGCAGGCAAGGGAGTTTTGAGTACGAGCAGTACTTC	CASRQGSFEYEQYF
13	NA	TRBJ1-2	TRBV12-3/TRBV12-4	many	TGTGCCAGCAGTTTCGGGCAAAACTATGGCTACACCTTC	CASSFGQNYGYTF
13	NA	TRBJ1-1	TRBV29-1	few	TGCAGCATATCGCGGACGGTGAACACTGAAGCTTTCTTT	CSISRTVNTEAFF
15	TRBD1	TRBJ2-1	TRBV7-2	many	TGTGCCAGCAGCACGGGACAGGGTAACTACAATGAGCAGTTCTTC	CASSTGQGNYNEQFF
14	TRBD1	TRBJ1-6	TRBV2	many	TGTGCCAGCAGAGGACAGGGGAGGGGTTCACCCCTCCACTTT	CASRGQGRGSPLHF
13	NA	TRBJ1-1	TRBV7-9	many	TGTGCCAGCAGCCCCCGCGACAGACCTGAAGCTTTCTTT	CASSPRDRPEAFF
13	NA	TRBJ2-1	TRBV27	many	TGTGCCAGCAGTCCCGCCTCCTACAATGAGCAGTTCTTC	CASSPASYNEQFF
13	NA	TRBJ1-4	TRBV18	NA	TGTGCCAGCTCACCACCGCGTCAGACGAAACTGTTTTTT	CASSPPRQTKLFF
12	NA	TRBJ2-7	TRBV5-1	many	TGCGCCAGCAGTTCTACAGCAAACGAGCAGTACTTC	CASSSTANEQYF
15	NA	TRBJ1-5	TRBV3-1	few	TGTGCCAGCAGCCCCGGGGTCCTAGAGGGACAGCCCCAGCATTTT	CASSPGVLEGQPQHF
15	TRBD2	TRBJ2-5	TRBV5-4	NA	TGTGCCAGCAGCTCCGCCGGGGGGGCAGGAGAGACCCAGTACTTC	CASSSAGGAGETQYF
14	TRBD2	TRBJ2-1	TRBV5-1	NA	TGCGCCAGCAGGCGCGGGACTAGCGACGATGAGCAGTTCTTC	CASRRGTSDDEQFF
21	TRBD1	TRBJ2-1	TRBV10-3	many	TGTGCCATCAGTGAGCCACTTCCGGGACAGGGGATGGATGAATGGGACAATGAGCAGTTCTTC	CAISEPLPGQGMDEWDNEQFF
15	NA	TRBJ1-4	TRBV5-1	NA	TGCGCCAGCAGCTTGGCCGGCCCGCCTAATGAAAAACTGTTTTTT	CASSLAGPPNEKLFF
15	TRBD1	TRBJ1-1	TRBV5-1	NA	TGCGCCAGCAGCTATAGACAGGGGATAAACACTGAAGCTTTCTTT	CASSYRQGINTEAFF
14	NA	TRBJ2-5	TRBV18	few	TGTGCCAGCTCACCACCCTCTCCTCAGGAGACCCAGTACTTC	CASSPPSPQETQYF
14	NA	TRBJ2-1	TRBV6-2/TRBV6-3	many	TGTGCCAGCAGTACAAGCCAGGGGTTGAATGAGCAGTTCTTC	CASSTSQGLNEQFF
15	TRBD1	TRBJ2-6	TRBV5-1	many	TGCGCCAGCAGCTCCAGGGGGACGGGGGCCAACGTCCTGACTTTC	CASSSRGTGANVLTF
16	NA	TRBJ2-7	TRBV25-1	NA	TGTGCCAGCAGTGAATTCGGTGGGCGGAATTCCTACGAGCAGTACTTC	CASSEFGGRNSYEQYF
14	NA	TRBJ2-1	TRBV7-3	NA	TGTGTCAGCAGCCCTCAAAGGGGGGAAGGTGAGCAGTTCTTC	CVSSPQRGEGEQFF
14	TRBD2	TRBJ2-5	TRBV20-1	many	TGCAGTGCTACCACTAGCGGGGGAGCGGGGGCCCAGTACTTC	CSATTSGGAGAQYF
14	NA	TRBJ2-5	TRBV15	many	TGTGCCACCAGCCCCGGGGCTAACCAAGAGACCCAGTACTTC	CATSPGANQETQYF
14	TRBD1	TRBJ2-2	TRBV10-1	few	TGCGCCAGCAGCCGACAGGGTCTCGCCGGGGAGCTGTTTTTT	CASSRQGLAGELFF
14	TRBD1	TRBJ1-2	TRBV7-9	many	TGTGCCAGCAGCGTCCGACAGGGGAACTATGGCTACACCTTC	CASSVRQGNYGYTF
15	NA	TRBJ1-1	TRBV6-2/TRBV6-3	NA	TGTGCCAGCAGTTATGGGGGGGGCACAGGGCCTGAAGCTTTCTTT	CASSYGGGTGPEAFF
14	NA	TRBJ1-1	TRBV5-1	NA	TGCGCCAGCAGATTAGGCGGATTGAACACTGAAGCTTTCTTT	CASRLGGLNTEAFF
11	NA	TRBJ1-1	TRBV29-1	few	TGCAGCGTCGCCAGGGCCACTGAAGCTTTCTTT	CSVARATEAFF
15	NA	TRBJ1-2	TRBV11-2	many	TGTGCCAGCAGTTCCACCCGACAGACCCGTTATGGCTACACCTTC	CASSSTRQTRYGYTF
16	NA	TRBJ1-2	TRBV3-1	NA	TGTGCCAGCAGCCAAGTGACAGTGTCCTATAACTATGGCTACACCTTC	CASSQVTVSYNYGYTF
13	NA	TRBJ2-5	TRBV18	many	TGTGCCAGCTCGAGCCGACAGGAAGAGACCCAGTACTTC	CASSSRQEETQYF
14	TRBD1	TRBJ2-2	TRBV7-9	many	TGTGCCAGCAGAAGGACAGGGGACACCGGGGAGCTGTTTTTT	CASRRTGDTGELFF
14	NA	TRBJ1-2	TRBV4-2	many	TGTGCCAGCAGCCAAGATGAGTATTCCTATGGCTACACCTTC	CASSQDEYSYGYTF
15	TRBD2	TRBJ2-3	TRBV27	NA	TGTGCCAGCAGTTCCATGACTAGCGGGGGGCCCCCTGGGTATTTT	CASSSMTSGGPPGYF
16	NA	TRBJ2-2	TRBV7-2	few	TGTGCCAGCAGCATTAGCGGTCTTGGGAACACCGGGGAGCTGTTTTTT	CASSISGLGNTGELFF
11	NA	TRBJ1-1	TRBV20-1	few	TGCAGTGCTGTGGGGAACACTGAAGCTTTCTTT	CSAVGNTEAFF
11	NA	TRBJ2-1	TRBV5-1	many	TGCGCCAGCAGCGTTGGCCGGGAGCAGTTCTTC	CASSVGREQFF
13	TRBD1	TRBJ2-3	TRBV20-1	few	TGCAGTGCTTATACAGGGGAAACAGATACGCAGTATTTT	CSAYTGETDTQYF
13	NA	TRBJ1-2	TRBV6-5	few	TGTGCCAGCAGTTCCACCGGGGACCGCGGCTACACCTTC	CASSSTGDRGYTF
12	NA	TRBJ1-4	TRBV27	NA	TGTCCACCTTGCAGGGAGGATGAAAAACTGTTTTTT	CPPCREDEKLFF
13	NA	TRBJ2-3	TRBV7-2	many	TGTGCCAGCAGCTTAAACACAGCAGATACGCAGTATTTT	CASSLNTADTQYF
15	NA	TRBJ1-4	TRBV15	many	TGTGCCACCAGCAGGTGGGGGGAGGCTAATGAAAAACTGTTTTTT	CATSRWGEANEKLFF
18	NA	TRBJ2-5	TRBV4-3	NA	TGCGCCAGCAGCCGGATATTGGCTAGCCCGGGGGTGGAAGAGACCCAGTACTTC	CASSRILASPGVEETQYF
13	NA	TRBJ2-1	TRBV12-3/TRBV12-4	NA	TGTGCCAGCAGTTCCTCTCGGAAGAATGAGCAGTTCTTC	CASSSSRKNEQFF
16	TRBD1	TRBJ2-3	TRBV6-2/TRBV6-3	many	TGTGCCAGCAGTTCCGCGGACAGGGGTGGCACAGATACGCAGTATTTT	CASSSADRGGTDTQYF
15	TRBD1	TRBJ1-4	TRBV7-2	many	TGTGCCAGCAGCCCCCCGGGACAGGGGTGGGAAAAACTGTTTTTT	CASSPPGQGWEKLFF
14	NA	TRBJ1-3	TRBV28	NA	TGTGCCAGCAGTGACAGCACCTCTGGAAACGCCATATATTTT	CASSDSTSGNAIYF
16	NA	TRBJ2-1	TRBV5-1	many	TGCGCCAGCAGCCAGGATCCGGGACATGGGTACAATGAGCAGTTCTTC	CASSQDPGHGYNEQFF
13	TRBD2	TRBJ2-1	TRBV12-3/TRBV12-4	few	TGTGCCAGCACCTCGGGGGGGGACAATGAGCAGTTCTTC	CASTSGGDNEQFF
13	NA	TRBJ2-4	TRBV20-1	many	TGCAGTGCTCCTTCCCTGGCCAAAAACATTCAGTACTTC	CSAPSLAKNIQYF
16	NA	TRBJ2-7	TRBV6-2/TRBV6-3	NA	TGTGCCAGCAGTTACGACGGGGCAGGGACGCGGTACGAGCAGTACTTC	CASSYDGAGTRYEQYF
14	NA	TRBJ1-3	TRBV10-3	many	TGTGCCATCAGGGGGGACAAAACTGGAAACACCATATATTTT	CAIRGDKTGNTIYF
17	NA	TRBJ2-1	TRBV25-1	many	TGTGCCAGCAGTTCTTGGGGGGACACCAGCTCCTACAATGAGCAGTTCTTC	CASSSWGDTSSYNEQFF
10	NA	TRBJ1-1	TRBV20-1	many	TGCAGTGCAAGGGATCCCGAAGCTTTCTTT	CSARDPEAFF